The 19 T cell receptor beta chains listed next were all sequenced from one sample in a study of T cells in Graves' hyperthyroidism and ophthalmopathy. There were TCR beta CDR3 regions amplified from RNA transcripts. TCR CDR3 regions were first amplified by RT-PCR with HTBI primers. MiXCR, run by TCRdb on the multiplex PCR reads, gives a single entry per CDR3 protein. The sample consists of about 250,000 distinct CDR3 sequences, approximately 25% of them appearing once. Sequencing input: blood. Source of these receptors: a woman in her thirties or forties with Graves' ophthalmopathy.

This clonotype showed up many times. This chain links TRBV27 with TRBJ2-4; 9 nucleotides agree with TRBD1. This CDR3 has 15 residues. Per germline, CDR1 MNHEY and CDR2 SMNVEV (reference sequence). V lost 7 bases to trimming and J lost 4 bases; unmatched junction nucleotides: 8. DNA for the CDR3: TGTGCCAGCATGGGGACAGGGTTTTTGAAAAACATTCAGTACTTC. This encodes CASMGTGFLKNIQYF.

This clonotype has a handful of counts. This may be a read error: a much more frequent sequence differs by one nucleotide. The V call is TRBV30, the J call TRBJ1-1; 11 bases are shared with TRBD1. This CDR3 has 18 residues. The germline V gene encodes CDR1 GTSNPN and CDR2 SVGIG (reference sequence). V lost 0 bases to trimming and J lost 2 bases; unmatched junction nucleotides: 11. The CDR3 coding sequence is TGTGCCTGGAGTGTACTTCCCGGGACAGGGGGGATTAACACTGAAGCTTTCTTT. Translation gives CAWSVLPGTGGINTEAFF.

This clonotype was counted many times. This sequence joins TRBV28 and TRBJ2-2; 11 bases fit TRBD1. Unmatched junction bases numbered 3, after V lost 2 bases and J lost 4 bases. The CDR3 contains 16 residues. Per germline, CDR1 MDHEN and CDR2 SYDVKM. The CDR3 spells CASSLIGTGGTGELFF. The CDR3 bases are TGTGCCAGCAGTTTAATAGGGACAGGGGGCACCGGGGAGCTGTTTTTT.

This clonotype was seen repeatedly, ten times or more. The chain joins TRBV6-1 to TRBJ1-1, with D perhaps matching TRBD1 (5 bases). The CDR3 totals 13 residues. The V and J ends lost 8 bases and 7 bases respectively, with 17 bases between them. Per germline, CDR1 MNHNS and CDR2 SASEGT. In DNA form, the CDR3 reads TGTGCCAGCTCGCTTCAGGGACCGGATGAAGCTTTCTTT. Its translation is CASSLQGPDEAFF.

This clonotype was counted many times. This sequence joins TRBV3-1 and TRBJ1-5, with D perhaps matching TRBD1 (6 bases). The CDR3 is made up of 14 amino acids. From germline, CDR1 is LGHDT and CDR2 YNNKEL (reference sequence). The germline V and J ends were trimmed by 1 base and 3 bases, with 7 bases remaining between them. CDR3 amino acids: CASSQVGANQPQHF. The CDR3 DNA sequence: TGTGCCAGCAGCCAAGTGGGGGCCAATCAGCCCCAGCATTTT. Complete variable domain (other parts from reference TRBV3-1 and TRBJ1-5): DTAVSQTPKYLVTQMGNDKSIKCEQNLGHDTMYWYKQDSKKFLKIMFSYNNKELIINETVPNRFSPKSPDKAHLNLHINSLELGDSAVYFCASSQVGANQPQHFGDGTRLSIL.

This clonotype has at least ten counts. The chain employs TRBV7-8 and TRBJ2-7; TRBD1 matches at 7 bases. Per the germline V gene, CDR1 is SGHVS and CDR2 is FQNEAQ. J lost 2 bases, V lost 2 bases, and 3 bases had no gene match. The CDR3 loop spans 14 amino acids. This CDR3 is CASSLWTGTYEQYF. CDR3 bases: TGTGCCAGCAGCTTATGGACAGGTACCTACGAGCAGTACTTC.

This clonotype was seen ten or more times. The chain couples TRBV7-2 to TRBJ1-1, with D hard to call. Germline V gene sequence: CDR1 SGHTA, CDR2 FQGNSA. The germline V and J ends were trimmed by 0 bases and 1 base, with 15 bases remaining between them. The CDR3 spans 17 residues. The CDR3 protein is CASSLALGPLKNTEAFF. Written as DNA, the CDR3 is TGTGCCAGCAGCTTAGCCTTGGGTCCTCTGAAGAACACTGAAGCTTTCTTT.

The chain links TRBV12-5 to TRBJ1-3; perhaps TRBD1 as D (5 bases). CDR1 is LGHNT, CDR2 FRNRAP, per germline. CDR3 size: 14 residues. With 4 bases removed from V and 1 base from J, the gap between germline ends came to 8 bases. The CDR3 protein is CASGSGTSGNTIYF. For the CDR3, the DNA is TGTGCTAGTGGTTCGGGGACGTCTGGAAACACCATATATTTT.

This clonotype was seen many times. The chain employs TRBV7-8 and TRBJ1-1; D unclear. Trimming took 4 bases from V and 0 from J, leaving 12 bases between them. This CDR3 comprises 15 residues. Per the germline V gene, CDR1 is SGHVS and CDR2 is FQNEAQ. The CDR3 bases are TGTGCCAGCAGCTCCCCCAGGATAATGAACACTGAAGCTTTCTTT. It translates to CASSSPRIMNTEAFF.

This clonotype was counted at least ten times. The chain uses TRBV7-6 and TRBJ2-2; D not resolved. The CDR3 covers 14 residues. The V end lost 3 bases, the J end lost 4 bases, and 9 bases lay between the germline ends. The germline gives CDR1 SGHVS, CDR2 FNYEAQ. The CDR3: CASSFNELTGELFF. CDR3 bases: TGTGCCAGCAGCTTTAACGAGCTCACCGGGGAGCTGTTTTTT.

Ten or more counts support this clonotype. The chain joins TRBV15 to TRBJ2-7; the D gene is possibly TRBD2 (5 bases). The CDR3 is made up of 13 amino acids. The germline CDR1 and CDR2 sequences are LNHNV and YYDKDF (reference sequence). Between the trimmed V and J ends, which lost 3 bases and 6 bases, there was a span of 12 bases. The CDR3 sequence is CATSRDDYREQYF. The CDR3 DNA is TGTGCCACCAGCAGGGATGACTACCGCGAGCAGTACTTC.

Many counts were recorded for this clonotype. The rearrangement joins TRBV2 to TRBJ1-5; D possibly corresponds to TRBD1 (6 bases). The length of the CDR3 is 15 residues. The germline CDR1 and CDR2 sequences are SNHLY and FYNNEI. The ends were cut back, 7 bases at V and 0 bases at J, with 13 bases in the middle. The CDR3 loop reads CASKPGGGSNQPQHF. The CDR3 DNA sequence: TGTGCCAGCAAACCGGGGGGCGGTAGCAATCAGCCCCAGCATTTT.

This clonotype was seen ten or more times. The rearrangement uses TRBV19 and TRBJ1-5; TRBD1 aligns across 7 bases. V lost 5 bases to trimming and J lost 0 bases; unmatched junction nucleotides: 7. CDR1 is LNHDA and CDR2 is SQIVND in the germline V gene (reference sequence). The CDR3 totals 16 residues. This chain's CDR3 is CASSLTTGISNQPQHF. The CDR3 coding sequence is TGTGCCAGTAGTTTAACGACAGGGATTAGCAATCAGCCCCAGCATTTT.

This clonotype was recorded many times. The chain recombines TRBV18 with TRBJ1-3; TRBD1 might be the D (6 bases). Germline values: CDR1 KGHSH, CDR2 LQKENI. The CDR3 is 16 residues long. The V end lost 2 bases, the J end lost 1 base, and 12 bases lay between the germline ends. The CDR3 nucleotides are TGTGCCAGCTCACCAAAGACAGGTCCGTCTGGAAACACCATATATTTT. It specifies CASSPKTGPSGNTIYF.

This clonotype was recorded at least ten times. This chain uses TRBV9 with TRBJ1-1, with unresolved D. The CDR3 has 12 amino acids. From germline, CDR1 is SGDLS and CDR2 YYNGEE. Trimming cost V 0 bases and J 8 bases, with 8 bases left between them. In nucleotides, the CDR3 is TGTGCCAGCAGCGTAGACGTGGGGGAAGCTTTCTTT. It encodes CASSVDVGEAFF.

The rearrangement links TRBV6-2 or TRBV6-3 to TRBJ2-5, with 7 positions matching TRBD2. Unmatched junction bases numbered 5, after V lost 7 bases and J lost 0 bases. The CDR3 is made up of 14 amino acids. Germline V gene sequence: CDR1 MNHEY, CDR2 SVGEGT. The CDR3: CASKTSRDQETQYF. CDR3 DNA: TGTGCCAGCAAGACTAGCCGAGACCAAGAGACCCAGTACTTC.

This clonotype was counted many times. V gene TRBV20-1 combines with J gene TRBJ1-6; 7 bases agree with TRBD1. With V trimmed by 5 bases and J by 3 bases, 7 bases remained unmatched. The germline V gene has CDR1 DFQATT and CDR2 SNEGSKA (reference sequence). The CDR3 is 15 residues long. The chain's CDR3 is CSAPDRSVYNSPLHF. CDR3 in DNA: TGCAGTGCTCCGGACAGGTCCGTCTATAATTCACCCCTCCACTTT.

This clonotype was recorded many times. The chain carries TRBV4-1 and TRBJ1-1; D is unresolved. The V gene lost 0 bases and the J gene lost 0 bases, with 8 bases spanning the gap. CDR1 and CDR2 (germline): MGHRA, YSYEKL. This CDR3 comprises 15 residues. CDR3 DNA sequence: TGCGCCAGCAGCCAAGAGTCCCAATTGAACACTGAAGCTTTCTTT. Translating it yields CASSQESQLNTEAFF.

There are a few counts of this clonotype. The gene calls are TRBV28 and TRBJ2-2, with 11 bases matching TRBD1. J gave up 5 bases and V 4 bases, and 9 bases lay outside the gene matches. The CDR3 extends over 17 amino acids. Germline CDR1 and CDR2: MDHEN and SYDVKM. CDR3 region: CASSSAFGTGGTGELFF. DNA for the CDR3: TGTGCCAGCAGTTCGGCCTTCGGGACAGGGGGGACCGGGGAGCTGTTTTTT.